This T cell receptor beta chain was recorded in a study of blood T cell repertoires in COVID-19. About the research overall: Sample material is recorded as cDNA or gDNA derived from T cells, B-cell-depleted T cells, or PBMCs.

V was pared by 10 bases and J by 1 base, with 13 bases between. CDR3 length: 13 residues. The germline gives CDR1 MNHEY, CDR2 SVGAGI. All enrollees were roughly 18 to 89 years old and from some 24 US areas. Assay: immunoSEQ multiplex PCR; the TCRdb copy retains only in-frame clones and omits some. This table holds 200,000 to 250,000 clones, around 86% found once. Material: PBMCs or T cells enriched from blood (not recorded which). This sequence was found in a woman aged 45-60 years with acute COVID-19. The chain carries TRBV6-5 and TRBJ1-1; tentative D call: TRBD1 (6 bases). The CDR3 region has the DNA TGTGCCACCCAAAAACAGGGGAACACTGAAGCTTTCTTT. Translating it yields CATQKQGNTEAFF.